This entry lists 19 T cell receptor beta chains sequenced from one sample in a study of blood T cell repertoires in COVID-19. The data were produced by immunoSEQ multiplex PCR, yet TCRdb's version contains in-frame clones alone and is incomplete. The sample carries tens of thousands of clones, about nine tenths recorded once. What was sequenced was peripheral blood. The receptors were sampled from a woman older than 75 with acute or convalescent COVID-19.

This sequence joins TRBV11-2 and TRBJ2-5, with 11 positions matching TRBD2. With 2 bases clipped from V and 5 bases from J, the junction kept 4 bases outside the gene matches. CDR1 and CDR2 (germline): SGHAT, FQNNGV. The CDR3 is 15 amino acids. The CDR3 nucleotides read TGTGCCAGCAGCTTATTAGCGGGGGGGCATGAGACCCAGTACTTC. Its translation is CASSLLAGGHETQYF.

The V call is TRBV6-2 or TRBV6-3, the J call TRBJ1-2; TRBD1 might be the D (5 bases). Trimming removed 5 bases from V and 4 bases from J, with 17 bases in between. The V gene's germline CDR1 is MNHEY and CDR2 SVGEGT. The CDR3 is made up of 15 amino acids. As DNA, the CDR3 is TGTGCCAGCAGTGATACTATTTCAGGGTTCTATGGCTACACCTTC. Amino acids: CASSDTISGFYGYTF.

The chain has TRBV4-1 and TRBJ2-7; TRBD1 matches 8 bases. V lost 3 bases and J lost 10; bases outside the gene matches: 17. CDR1 and CDR2 from the germline V gene are MGHRA and YSYEKL. This CDR3 is built from 16 residues. The CDR3 nucleotides are TGCGCCAGCAGCCAGGAAGGGACAGGTTTAATTTACCGTCAGTACTTC. Its protein product is CASSQEGTGLIYRQYF.

The gene calls are TRBV11-3 and TRBJ2-7; TRBD1 matches at 7 bases. The germline gives CDR1 SGHNT, CDR2 YENEEA. The CDR3 covers 14 residues. V lost 5 bases and J lost 1; bases outside the gene matches: 5. In nucleotides, the CDR3 is TGTGCCAGCAGCCCGACAGGGCAATCCTACGAGCAGTACTTC. Encoded protein: CASSPTGQSYEQYF.

The CDR3 loop is CASSTTSQETQYF. As DNA, the CDR3 is TGTGCCAGCAGCACTACTAGTCAAGAGACCCAGTACTTC. The genes are TRBV9 and TRBJ2-5; tentatively, D is TRBD2 (5 bases). V was cut by 4 bases and J by 2 bases, with 9 bases left in between. CDR3 size: 13 residues. CDR1 and CDR2 (germline): SGDLS, YYNGEE.

The chain couples TRBV27 to TRBJ2-1; 7 bases match TRBD2. The trim removed 7 bases at V and 3 bases at J, leaving 9 bases unmatched. Germline assignment: CDR1 MNHEY and CDR2 SMNVEV (reference sequence). This CDR3 has 15 amino acids. As DNA, the CDR3 is TGTGCCAGCAAATGGGAGGCGGGAGTCTACAATGAGCAGTTCTTC. It encodes CASKWEAGVYNEQFF.

The rearrangement joins TRBV7-2 to TRBJ2-1; TRBD2 matches 11 bases. CDR3 length equals 16 residues. CDR1 is SGHTA, CDR2 FQGNSA, per germline. V shed 1 base, J shed 9 bases, and the junction held 8 bases outside the gene matches. The CDR3 DNA follows: TGTGCCAGCAGCTTAGTGGGGCTAGCGGGAGGAAGTGAGCAGTTCTTC. Its protein product is CASSLVGLAGGSEQFF. The entire variable domain, with the rest obtained from reference TRBV7-2 and TRBJ2-1, is as follows: GAGVSQSPSNKVTEKGKDVELRCDPISGHTALYWYRQSLGQGLEFLIYFQGNSAPDKSGLPSDRFSAERTGGSVSTLTIQRTQQEDSAVYLCASSLVGLAGGSEQFFGPGTRLTVL.

The chain joins TRBV30 to TRBJ1-5, with 9 bases identical to TRBD1. The V segment lost 2 bases and the J segment 4 bases; nucleotides outside the gene matches: 6. The CDR3 is 15 residues long. Germline V gene data show CDR1 as GTSNPN and CDR2 as SVGIG (reference sequence). CDR3 protein: CAWSSLGQGNQPQHF. In DNA form, the CDR3 reads TGTGCCTGGAGTAGCCTGGGACAGGGTAATCAGCCCCAGCATTTT.

The chain combines TRBV9 with TRBJ1-2; the D gene is possibly TRBD1 (6 bases). Trimming took 4 bases from V and 11 from J, leaving 15 bases between them. CDR3 length: 12 amino acids. In germline, CDR1 is SGDLS, CDR2 YYNGEE. The CDR3 is CASSSSTGRYTF. Written as DNA, the CDR3 is TGTGCCAGCAGCTCCTCGACAGGCAGATACACCTTC.

The rearrangement joins TRBV12-2 to TRBJ1-4; the D segment call TRBD1 is taken from the table without a DNA check. TRBV12-2 has pseudogene status. CDR3 length: 16 amino acids. CDR3 coding DNA: TGTGCAAGTCGCCAGGGGGAAGGTCGTCTTAATGAAAAACTGTTTTTT. Translating it yields CASRQGEGRLNEKLFF.

The chain combines TRBV5-1 with TRBJ2-5; D may be TRBD2 (5 bases). The germline V gene has CDR1 SGHRS and CDR2 YFSETQ. Trimming stripped 4 bases from V and 3 bases from J, with 10 bases between. The CDR3 is 13 amino acids. CDR3 protein: CASSKTREETQYF. CDR3 nucleotide sequence: TGCGCCAGCAGCAAAACTAGGGAAGAGACCCAGTACTTC.

This clone has just a few counts. The chain recombines TRBV6-1 with TRBJ1-5; TRBD1 aligns across 10 bases. Germline V CDR1 and CDR2: MNHNS, SASEGT. CDR3 length: 18 residues. V was clipped by 3 bases and J by 0 bases; unmatched bases: 8. This CDR3 reads CASSEAWGQGYSNQPQHF. In DNA form, the CDR3 reads TGTGCCAGCAGTGAGGCTTGGGGACAGGGGTATAGCAATCAGCCCCAGCATTTT.

This rearrangement joins TRBV2 to TRBJ2-2; D may be TRBD2 (6 bases). V shed 2 bases and J shed 5 bases, with 15 bases lying between them. The CDR3 runs to 16 residues. In germline, CDR1 is SNHLY, CDR2 FYNNEI. CDR3 nucleotides: TGTGCCAGCAGTGAAACTACTAGCCATGGGACCGGGGAGCTGTTTTTT. Its protein is CASSETTSHGTGELFF.

The sample holds a few counts of this clone. The J gene is TRBJ1-1, the V gene TRBV6-2 or TRBV6-3; TRBD1 aligns across 8 bases. CDR3 length: 15 amino acids. Looked up from germline, CDR1 is MNHEY and CDR2 is SVGEGT. Germline trimming cut 5 bases from V and 4 bases from J; bases unmatched to any gene: 9. Here the CDR3 reads CASSPRTGRSTEAFF. As DNA, the CDR3 is TGTGCCAGCAGTCCAAGGACAGGGAGAAGCACTGAAGCTTTCTTT.

This chain uses TRBV10-3 with TRBJ1-2; 7 bases line up with TRBD1. J gave up 8 bases and V 0 bases, and 9 bases lay outside the gene matches. The CDR3 runs 15 residues. Germline V gives CDR1 ENHRY, CDR2 SYGVKD. CDR3 nucleotide sequence: TGTGCCATCAGTGAGTCGACGGGGGACAGCCTAGGCTACACCTTC. This encodes CAISESTGDSLGYTF.

The rearrangement joins TRBV10-2 to TRBJ2-3, with TRBD2 as a possible D gene (5 bases). Trimming stripped 2 bases from V and 5 bases from J, with 8 bases between. Germline CDR1 and CDR2: WSHSY and SAAADI. The CDR3 sequence is 13 residues long. As DNA, the CDR3 is TGCGCCAGCAGTGAGCCTAGCCTAGATACGCAGTATTTT. Translated: CASSEPSLDTQYF.

This chain connects TRBV5-1 to TRBJ2-1; no clear D gene. The CDR3 contains 15 residues. V was cut by 0 bases and J by 6 bases, with 13 bases left in between. Germline V gene lookup returns CDR1 SGHRS and CDR2 YFSETQ. The CDR3 is CASSLAVISPNEQFF. As DNA, the CDR3 is TGCGCCAGCAGCTTGGCGGTTATTAGCCCCAATGAGCAGTTCTTC.

CDR3 amino acids: CASRLDIYNEQFF. The CDR3 region has the DNA TGTGCCAGCAGATTGGACATCTACAATGAGCAGTTCTTC. The V and J genes are TRBV28 and TRBJ2-1, with D perhaps matching TRBD1 (5 bases). V dropped 6 bases and J dropped 3 bases, with 9 bases sitting between them. Germline CDR1 reads MDHEN; CDR2 reads SYDVKM. The CDR3 spans 13 residues.

Here the CDR3 DNA reads TGCGCCAGCTCCAGGGGGGTCGAGTCGTCCGAGCAGTACTTC. Amino acids: CASSRGVESSEQYF. The genes are TRBV5-1 and TRBJ2-7; possible D gene TRBD1, 7 bases. Trimming left V 7 bases short and J 6 bases short, with 20 bases between. Germline assignment: CDR1 SGHRS and CDR2 YFSETQ. This CDR3 is built from 14 residues.